Sequencing of this T cell receptor beta chain was carried out in a study of T cell clonality in common variable immunodeficiency. Findings and limits, study-wide: CVID subjects had higher TCRbeta clonality than healthy controls, most marked in about a third. Reportedly, TCR beta sequences from common variable immunodeficiency showed fewer deletions and N-nucleotide insertions.

The protocol was immunoSEQ multiplex PCR, while the TCRdb copy is restricted to in-frame clones and leaves out a portion. The sample contains about 32,000 clones, none occurring once; roughly 5.4% lies in the top ten. This clone has ten or more counts. The antigen remains undetermined. Heparinized whole blood, roughly 5 to 8 ml, came from each donor. The specimen sequenced was peripheral blood mononuclear cells. This receptor was identified in a human donor with common variable immunodeficiency.

The sequenced part of the CDR3 DNA is TGCGCCAGTCGATTCCAGGAGATTAATGAAAAA. Amino acids: CASRFQEINEK. The full CDR3 sequence reads CASRFQEINEKLFF. The chain recombines TRBV5-1 with TRBJ1-4; unclear D gene. The read comes to an end 3 residues before the CDR3 does, leaving the germline J gene to fill in the end. The V gene's germline CDR1 is SGHRS and CDR2 YFSETQ. Trimming took off 8 bases at V and 4 bases at J, with 15 bases between the two ends. The CDR3 is 14 residues long.